These T cell receptor beta chains were read from a single sample in a study of blood T cell repertoires in COVID-19. Sequencing was performed with immunoSEQ multiplex PCR; in TCRdb, only in-frame clones are kept and a portion is missing. This table holds 150,000 to 200,000 clones, approximately 82% found once. Sequenced material: peripheral blood. Source of these receptors: a woman aged 40 to 55 with COVID-19, enrolled during active disease. The CDR3 runs from the conserved cysteine through the conserved F or W. A D gene is named only where the DNA matches it firmly. Rows may omit the clone size; those that give it use once, few, many or a size class.

>TRBV2|-|TRBJ1-6|-
TGTGCCAGTAAAGTAGGACAGAGTAATTCACCCCTCCACTTT
CASKVGQSNSPLHF
>TRBV9|-|TRBJ2-2|TRBD2
TGTGCCAGCAGCGAAAGACTAGCGGGAGTAGTTTTGGGTACCGGGGAGCTGTTTTTT
CASSERLAGVVLGTGELFF
>TRBV30|-|TRBJ1-3|TRBD1
TGTGCCTCTTACAGGGGAGAGGGGAGCTCTGGAAACACCATATATTTT
CASYRGEGSSGNTIYF
>TRBV5-6|-|TRBJ2-1|TRBD2
TGTGCCAGCAGCTTGACAGCGGGAGGATACAATGAGCAGTTCTTC
CASSLTAGGYNEQFF
>TRBV28|-|TRBJ1-6|-
TGTGCCAGCAGTTTACCGGGTTCACCCCTCCACTTT
CASSLPGSPLHF
>TRBV9|once|TRBJ2-3|-
TGTGCCAGCAGCGTAGCGGGAAGCGCGACAGATACGCAGTATTTT
CASSVAGSATDTQYF
>TRBV5-1|once|TRBJ2-3|TRBD1
TGCGCCAGCAGCTTGGAACAGGGGGCTTCAGATACGCAGTATTTT
CASSLEQGASDTQYF
>TRBV21-1|-|TRBJ2-1|-
TGTGCCAGCAGCAGACCAGAAACCCTTAGCGGGAGGATACCCAATGAGCAGTTCTTC
CASSRPETLSGRIPNEQFF
>TRBV9|-|TRBJ1-4|TRBD1
TGTGCCAGCAGCCCACGACAGGGGGCCACTGAAAAACTGTTTTTT
CASSPRQGATEKLFF
>TRBV30|-|TRBJ1-1|TRBD1
TGTGCCGGAGGGACAGGGGGGAACACTGAAGCTTTCTTT
CAGGTGGNTEAFF
>TRBV18|-|TRBJ2-1|-
TGTGCCAGCTCACCACCGGGGGGAATCTACAATGAGCAGTTCTTC
CASSPPGGIYNEQFF
>TRBV7-2|-|TRBJ1-2|TRBD1
TGTGCCAGCAGCTTAATTGGACAGGGCGGTCGGTATGGCTACACCTTC
CASSLIGQGGRYGYTF
>TRBV7-2|-|TRBJ1-4|TRBD1
TGTGCCAGCAGCTTGGGACAGGCAGCAACTAATGAAAAACTGTTTTTT
CASSLGQAATNEKLFF
>TRBV18|-|TRBJ1-2|TRBD1
TGTGCCAGCTCACCAGGGACAGGGGTCCTCGGGGGCTACACCTTC
CASSPGTGVLGGYTF
>TRBV28|-|TRBJ1-4|-
TGTGCCAGCAGTTTATCGGGCCGAGGACAGCCTAAACTGTTTTTT
CASSLSGRGQPKLFF
>TRBV7-8|-|TRBJ2-5|-
TGTGCCAGCAGCTTCGGGGGGCCAAGACAAGAGACCCAGTACTTC
CASSFGGPRQETQYF
>TRBV19|-|TRBJ2-2|-
TGTGCCAGTAGTAATCGCGGAACACGGGGGGAGCTGTTTTTT
CASSNRGTRGELFF
>TRBV2|-|TRBJ2-1|-
TGTGCCAGCAGTGACTCCGGGGGTGAGGAGCAGTTCTTC
CASSDSGGEEQFF